These 27 T cell receptor beta chains were all obtained from the same sample, sequenced in a study of cytomegalovirus exposure and HLA in healthy donors. Primers for the PCR totalled 60 Vbeta and 13 Jbeta. Sequencing was performed with immunoSEQ multiplex PCR; in TCRdb, only in-frame clones are kept and a portion is missing. The table shows approximately 160,000 clones, with 60% to 80% occurring only once. The specimen sequenced was PBMCs. The receptor set was obtained from a male donor in good health and CMV-seronegative.

The rearrangement uses TRBV28 and TRBJ1-6, with 9 bases lining up with TRBD1. From germline, CDR1 is MDHEN and CDR2 SYDVKM. This CDR3 is built from 15 residues. V lost 6 bases, J lost 8 bases, and 8 bases stayed unmatched. DNA for the CDR3: TGTGCCAGCAGCCCCCGGACAGGGGTATATTCACCCCTCCACTTT. Translation gives CASSPRTGVYSPLHF.

The chain is built from TRBV6-1 and TRBJ1-5, with a tentative D call TRBD1 (5 bases). Germline lookup yields CDR1 MNHNS and CDR2 SASEGT. The CDR3 consists of 12 residues. The CDR3 loop is CAGHTPNQPQHF. For the CDR3, the DNA is TGTGCGGGGCACACCCCCAATCAGCCCCAGCATTTT.

The count of this clone is one. CDR3 loop: CASSVDFGGGQPNEQFF. CDR3 nucleotide sequence: TGTGCCAGCAGCGTAGATTTTGGGGGAGGGCAACCCAATGAGCAGTTCTTC. The chain links TRBV9 to TRBJ2-1; 7 nucleotides match TRBD2. CDR3 length: 17 residues. Per germline, CDR1 SGDLS and CDR2 YYNGEE. V trimming: 0 bases; J trimming: 6 bases; junction bases outside the gene matches: 12.

This clone was found once. CDR3 residues: CASSGSGAGTDTQYF. The CDR3 DNA is TGTGCCAGCAGTGGTAGCGGGGCAGGCACAGATACGCAGTATTTT. The gene calls are TRBV2 and TRBJ2-3; 8 bases match TRBD2. The CDR3 contains 15 residues. Looked up from germline, CDR1 is SNHLY and CDR2 is FYNNEI. J lost 1 base, V lost 4 bases, and 4 bases had no gene match.

This clone has a single count. The chain joins TRBV6-5 to TRBJ2-2; 7 bases fit TRBD2. From germline, CDR1 is MNHEY and CDR2 SVGAGI. The CDR3 loop spans 15 amino acids. Losses at the gene ends were 0 bases for V and 7 bases for J; bases not matched to a gene: 5. The CDR3 spells CASSYSAGADGELFF. The CDR3 DNA follows: TGTGCCAGCAGTTACTCGGCGGGAGCGGACGGGGAGCTGTTTTTT.

V usage is TRBV9 and J usage is TRBJ2-7; 16 bases agree with TRBD2. The V and J ends lost 2 bases and 7 bases, in that order; junction bases with no gene match: 3. The CDR3 contains 15 residues. Germline V gene lookup returns CDR1 SGDLS and CDR2 YYNGEE. Here the CDR3 DNA reads TGTGCCAGCAGCGTCGGGACTAGCGGGAGGGAAGAGCAGTACTTC. Protein sequence: CASSVGTSGREEQYF.

The chain couples TRBV6-5 to TRBJ1-2; D not resolved. Germline CDR1 reads MNHEY; CDR2 reads SVGAGI. CDR3 length: 15 amino acids. V gave up 5 bases and J gave up 0 bases, with 13 bases separating them. DNA for the CDR3: TGTGCCAGCAGTCCTCGTGGGGAGCCTAACTATGGCTACACCTTC. It is translated as CASSPRGEPNYGYTF.

The chain carries TRBV18 and TRBJ2-1, with 7 bases lining up with TRBD2. The CDR3 runs to 16 residues. V was clipped by 10 bases and J by 0 bases; unmatched bases: 12. From germline, CDR1 is KGHSH and CDR2 LQKENI. CDR3 bases: TGTGCCACCCCGCCTGGGACTATGAGCTCCTACAATGAGCAGTTCTTC. Translation: CATPPGTMSSYNEQFF.

CDR3: CASSLGQGETQYF. The CDR3 DNA reads as TGTGCCAGCTCACTAGGACAGGGGGAGACCCAGTACTTC. This chain connects TRBV18 to TRBJ2-5; the match to TRBD1 covers 9 bases. Germline CDR1 is KGHSH and CDR2 is LQKENI. Trimming at V came to 4 bases and at J to 5 bases, leaving 2 bases not matched to a gene. This CDR3 has 13 amino acids.

This sequence joins TRBV25-1 and TRBJ1-2, with a weak D call TRBD1 (5 bases). Germline assignment: CDR1 MGHDK and CDR2 SYGVNS. The CDR3 sequence is 15 residues long. The V end was cut by 2 bases, the J end by 9 bases, with 19 bases between. CDR3: CASSEDKPGLIRYTF. The CDR3 DNA reads as TGTGCCAGCAGTGAAGATAAGCCAGGGCTCATCCGCTACACCTTC.

V and J are TRBV5-1 and TRBJ1-2; the match to TRBD1 covers 8 bases. The CDR3 length is 16 residues. Unmatched junction bases numbered 11, after V lost 4 bases and J lost 3 bases. CDR1 SGHRS and CDR2 YFSETQ come from the germline V gene. The CDR3 here is CASSMGQVSNDYGYTF. Here the CDR3 DNA reads TGCGCCAGCAGCATGGGACAGGTCTCTAACGACTATGGCTACACCTTC.

The sample holds a few counts of this clone. CDR3 protein: CASRVGTSGGTDTQYF. The CDR3 DNA follows: TGTGCCAGCAGAGTAGGGACTAGCGGGGGGACAGATACGCAGTATTTT. The rearrangement links TRBV4-2 to TRBJ2-3, with TRBD2 matching over 15 bases. CDR3 length: 16 amino acids. Germline CDR1 reads LGHNA; CDR2 reads YNFKEQ. The J segment lost 3 bases and the V segment lost 6 bases, leaving 4 bases of the junction unmatched.

This clone was counted only a few times. CDR3 sequence: CASSYSEALPQHF. DNA for the CDR3: TGTGCCAGCAGTTACTCTGAGGCCCTCCCCCAGCATTTT. The chain uses TRBV6-5 and TRBJ1-5; no clear D. Trimming removed 0 bases from V and 10 bases from J, with 10 bases in between. CDR3 length: 13 residues. Germline V gene sequence: CDR1 MNHEY, CDR2 SVGAGI.

The V call is TRBV7-2, the J call TRBJ1-3; 8 nucleotides match TRBD1. The CDR3 spans 13 residues. CDR1 is SGHTA and CDR2 is FQGNSA in the germline V gene. Germline trimming cut 1 base from V and 11 bases from J; bases unmatched to any gene: 4. CDR3 DNA sequence: TGTGCCAGCAGCTTAGGACAGGGGAACTCCATATATTTT. Translating gives CASSLGQGNSIYF.

The chain is built from TRBV5-1 and TRBJ2-1; a weak D match, TRBD1 (5 bases). V shed 6 bases and J shed 4 bases, with 17 bases lying between them. CDR3 length equals 15 residues. Germline loops: CDR1 SGHRS, CDR2 YFSETQ. The CDR3 is CASKVEGKGYNEQFF. The DNA of the CDR3 is TGCGCCAGCAAGGTGGAAGGCAAGGGGTACAATGAGCAGTTCTTC.

This chain connects TRBV6-6 to TRBJ2-7; 11 bases align to TRBD2. The V gene's germline CDR1 is MNHNY and CDR2 SVGAGI (reference sequence). This CDR3 has 16 residues. The V segment lost 2 bases and the J segment 2 bases; nucleotides outside the gene matches: 5. The CDR3 DNA is TGTGCCAGCAGTTACACTAGCGGGGGCCCTGCCTACGAGCAGTACTTC. It codes for CASSYTSGGPAYEQYF.

The V call is TRBV6-1, the J call TRBJ2-7; 7 nucleotides align to TRBD1. This CDR3 is built from 15 residues. The germline V gene has CDR1 MNHNS and CDR2 SASEGT. V was clipped by 2 bases and J by 4 bases; unmatched bases: 8. The CDR3 loop is CASSENPRQGYEQYF. The CDR3 DNA is TGTGCCAGCAGTGAAAACCCCCGACAGGGTTACGAGCAGTACTTC.

The rearrangement joins TRBV5-5 to TRBJ1-2, with D possibly matching TRBD1 (6 bases). The V and J ends lost 2 bases and 2 bases respectively, with 13 bases between them. The CDR3 is 15 amino acids. CDR1 is SGHKS and CDR2 is YYEKEE in the germline V gene (reference sequence). For the CDR3, the DNA is TGTGCCAGCAGCTTTAACCTGGACAGAAACTATGGCTACACCTTC. It encodes CASSFNLDRNYGYTF.

The chain employs TRBV7-9 and TRBJ1-6; TRBD1 aligns across 8 bases. The CDR3 has 15 residues. The germline gives CDR1 SEHNR, CDR2 FQNEAQ (reference sequence). The junction had 7 bases not matched to a gene; V was cut back by 3 bases and J by 9 bases. CDR3 region: CASSFGQGVSSPLHF. Written as DNA, the CDR3 is TGTGCCAGCAGCTTCGGACAGGGAGTATCTTCACCCCTCCACTTT.

The chain combines TRBV27 with TRBJ2-7; 8 positions match TRBD2. Trimming removed 5 bases from V and 0 bases from J; junction bases left unmatched: 0. The germline V gene encodes CDR1 MNHEY and CDR2 SMNVEV (reference sequence). The CDR3 contains 13 residues. The CDR3 DNA sequence: TGTGCCAGCAGTAGCGGGAGCTCCTACGAGCAGTACTTC. Its protein product is CASSSGSSYEQYF.

The rearrangement links TRBV5-6 to TRBJ1-2, with a possible D match to TRBD1 (5 bases). This CDR3 has 15 amino acids. Germline V gives CDR1 SGHDT, CDR2 YYEEEE. V lost 3 bases and J 7 bases, leaving 19 bases between the germline ends. The CDR3 reads CASSSQGVVVVGYTF. In DNA, the CDR3 is TGTGCCAGCAGCTCACAAGGGGTAGTGGTGGTTGGCTACACCTTC.

The chain links TRBV7-3 to TRBJ2-3; a possible D gene is TRBD1 (5 bases). V was trimmed by 5 bases and J by 5 bases, leaving 11 bases between them. The CDR3 runs to 13 residues. Germline CDR1 is SGHTA and CDR2 is FQGTGA. In DNA form, the CDR3 reads TGTGCCAGCAGCCTTGGGCAGGGAGATACGCAGTATTTT. Translating gives CASSLGQGDTQYF.

This clone was seen a few times. The CDR3 coding sequence is TGTGCCTGGAGTGGCGGCCAGGGGCAGCCCCAGCATTTT. Protein sequence: CAWSGGQGQPQHF. This chain joins TRBV30 and TRBJ1-5; D may be TRBD1 (6 bases). Germline assignment: CDR1 GTSNPN and CDR2 SVGIG (reference sequence). Trimming shortened V by 1 base and J by 7 bases, and 11 bases separated the two germline ends. The CDR3 has 13 residues.

The chain has TRBV2 and TRBJ2-5; 9 bases match TRBD1. The germline gives CDR1 SNHLY, CDR2 FYNNEI. The junction had 9 bases not matched to a gene; V was cut back by 5 bases and J by 5 bases. This CDR3 spans 15 amino acids. CDR3 coding DNA: TGTGCCAGCAGTAAATTACAGGGGGCGGCCGAGACCCAGTACTTC. Residues: CASSKLQGAAETQYF.

The rearrangement uses TRBV28 and TRBJ2-7; D remains unclear. V lost 4 bases to trimming and J lost 4 bases, with 17 bases between them. CDR3 length: 15 amino acids. The V gene's germline CDR1 is MDHEN and CDR2 SYDVKM. Written as DNA, the CDR3 is TGTGCCAGCAGTTCCACAGCCTGGTCCCTTTACGAGCAGTACTTC. It codes for CASSSTAWSLYEQYF.

CDR3 residues: CASSLWTGGREQYF. The DNA for the CDR3 is TGTGCCAGCAGCCTCTGGACAGGGGGTAGGGAGCAGTACTTC. This rearrangement joins TRBV11-2 to TRBJ2-7; 10 positions agree with TRBD1. Losses at the gene ends were 5 bases for V and 7 bases for J; bases not matched to a gene: 8. Per germline, CDR1 SGHAT and CDR2 FQNNGV. The CDR3 extends over 14 amino acids.

The CDR3 here is CASSLLEGGEKLFF. The CDR3 nucleotides read TGCGCCAGCAGCTTGTTGGAGGGTGGTGAAAAACTGTTTTTT. This chain uses TRBV5-1 with TRBJ1-4; D remains unclear. Germline V CDR1 and CDR2: SGHRS, YFSETQ. The V gene lost 1 base and the J gene lost 7 bases, with 11 bases spanning the gap. This CDR3 is 14 amino acids long.